This TCR beta chain was found in a study of graft-versus-host responses after intestinal transplantation. This CDR3 is 13 amino acids long. Germline V gives CDR1 MGHRA, CDR2 YSYEKL. The V segment lost 4 bases and the J segment 12 bases; nucleotides outside the gene matches: 8. Generated by immunoSEQ multiplex PCR, the TCRdb table keeps only in-frame clones and is missing some. The sample includes under 95,000 clones, 70% to 90% seen only once; the top ten take roughly 2.6%. Concerning this clone itself: Antigen: not known.

The chain couples TRBV4-1 to TRBJ2-1; TRBD1 matches 8 bases. The receptor was derived from a human donor who received an intestinal transplant. The source was unstimulated CD8+ T cells sorted from spleen or lymph node cells, collected before intestinal transplant. CDR3 bases: TGCGCCAGCAGCCGGACCTTTGGGACAGGGCAGTTCTTC. This encodes CASSRTFGTGQFF.